The 27 T cell receptor beta chains listed next were all sequenced from one sample in a study of T-cell reconstitution after alpha-beta-depleted transplantation in children. Preparing the TCRbeta library involved the use of unique molecular identifiers. One entry per CDR3 protein results from TCRdb running MiXCR on the PCR reads. In the table there are approximately 590,000 distinct CDR3 sequences, roughly a tenth of which are singletons. Sequencing used PBMCs from the stem cell graft donor, obtained from the stem cell graft. The receptors here all came from a human donor who donated a stem cell graft to a child with acute myeloid leukemia.

About this clonotype itself: Possible read error: a much larger clone is one base away. The chain uses TRBV6-5 and TRBJ2-1; the D gene is possibly TRBD1 (5 bases). Trimming removed 2 bases at V and 11 bases at J, with 7 bases between. CDR1 and CDR2 (germline): MNHEY, SVGAGI. The CDR3 contains 11 residues. The CDR3 nucleotides read TGTGCCAGCAGTTACGTGGGGCAGCAGTTCTTC. Its translation: CASSYVGQQFF.

This clonotype appeared many times. The CDR3 DNA reads as TGTGCCAGCAGCTTAGATACCTACAATGAGCAGTTCTTC. This codes for CASSLDTYNEQFF. The chain is built from TRBV5-6 and TRBJ2-1; D not resolved. Germline CDR1 is SGHDT and CDR2 is YYEEEE. CDR3 size: 13 residues. Trimming cost V 2 bases and J 2 bases, with 5 bases left between them.

This clonotype showed up many times. This rearrangement joins TRBV6-2 or TRBV6-3 to TRBJ2-4; TRBD1 agrees at 8 bases. After removal of 4 bases from V and 3 bases from J, the junction contained 14 bases not matched to a gene. CDR3 length equals 18 residues. CDR1 and CDR2 from the germline V gene are MNHEY and SVGEGT. The CDR3 is CASSFSRQGSMDKNIQYF. CDR3 sequence (DNA): TGTGCCAGCAGTTTCAGTAGACAGGGGAGTATGGACAAAAACATTCAGTACTTC.

Here the CDR3 reads CASSQPGRAGSSYEQYF. DNA of the CDR3: TGTGCCAGCAGCCAACCCGGGAGGGCGGGTAGCTCCTACGAGCAGTACTTC. The chain has TRBV12-3 or TRBV12-4 and TRBJ2-7, with 8 bases aligning to TRBD2. The ends lost 6 bases at V and 0 bases at J; junction bases unmatched: 13. The CDR3 has 17 residues.

This clonotype turned up a few times. The chain couples TRBV18 to TRBJ1-2; 7 bases match TRBD1. The CDR3 totals 13 residues. The V and J ends lost 3 bases and 7 bases, in that order; junction bases with no gene match: 5. The germline CDR1 and CDR2 sequences are KGHSH and LQKENI. CDR3 sequence (DNA): TGTGCCAGCTCACCCCTCGAGGGGGCTGGCTACACCTTC. Its translation is CASSPLEGAGYTF.

This clonotype has a handful of counts. The chain joins TRBV25-1 to TRBJ2-7; 8 nucleotides line up with TRBD1. This CDR3 comprises 15 residues. Trimming removed 1 base from V and 7 bases from J; junction bases left unmatched: 9. CDR1 is MGHDK and CDR2 is SYGVNS in the germline V gene. The CDR3, as DNA: TGTGCCAGCAGTGAATCCCTCCGACAGGGGAGGGAGCAGTACTTC. Translated, it gives CASSESLRQGREQYF.

Ten or more counts support this clonotype. The rearrangement joins TRBV9 to TRBJ2-5; a weak D match, TRBD2 (5 bases). The CDR3 is made up of 13 amino acids. V lost 2 bases and J 5 bases, leaving 10 bases between the germline ends. In germline, CDR1 is SGDLS, CDR2 YYNGEE. CDR3 residues: CASSVGVGETQYF. The CDR3 DNA sequence: TGTGCCAGCAGCGTCGGGGTGGGGGAGACCCAGTACTTC.

This rearrangement joins TRBV7-2 to TRBJ2-6; D gene unclear. Trimming stripped 4 bases from V and 2 bases from J, with 6 bases between. The CDR3 consists of 14 residues. Germline lookup yields CDR1 SGHTA and CDR2 FQGNSA. The CDR3 region has the DNA TGTGCCAGCAGCTCCAATGCTGGGGCCAACGTCCTGACTTTC. Protein: CASSSNAGANVLTF.

In this sample, this clonotype turned up a few times. The chain combines TRBV18 with TRBJ2-7; D might be TRBD2 (6 bases). Germline CDR1 and CDR2: KGHSH and LQKENI. The CDR3 sequence is 15 residues long. Between the trimmed V and J ends, which lost 2 bases and 7 bases, there was a span of 18 bases. CDR3 nucleotide sequence: TGTGCCAGCTCACCAGGGGAGGCGAGCGTCGGGGAGCAGTACTTC. Residues: CASSPGEASVGEQYF.

This clonotype has ten or more counts. The chain employs TRBV18 and TRBJ2-7, with 7 bases identical to TRBD1. CDR1 is KGHSH, CDR2 LQKENI, per germline. This CDR3 is built from 14 residues. Trimming took 6 bases from V and 4 from J; bases not matched to a gene: 9. The CDR3: CASSPSGQLYEQYF. In nucleotides, the CDR3 is TGTGCCAGCTCCCCCTCGGGACAGCTATACGAGCAGTACTTC. Combining the CDR3 with reference TRBV18 and TRBJ2-7 gives the whole variable domain NAGVMQNPRHLVRRRGQEARLRCSPMKGHSHVYWYRQLPEEGLKFMVYLQKENIIDESGMPKERFSAEFPKEGPSILRIQQVVRGDSAAYFCASSPSGQLYEQYFGPGTRLTVT.

The V and J genes are TRBV6-2 or TRBV6-3 and TRBJ2-6; no definite D call. V was pared by 5 bases and J by 0 bases, with 17 bases between. CDR3 length: 18 residues. Looked up from germline, CDR1 is MNHEY and CDR2 is SVGEGT. CDR3 in DNA: TGTGCCAGCAGTCAGGACCTCTTGACTCTCTCTGGGGCCAACGTCCTGACTTTC. This gives the protein CASSQDLLTLSGANVLTF.

Many counts were recorded for this clonotype. The chain combines TRBV6-1 with TRBJ2-2; 8 nucleotides align to TRBD1. CDR3 length: 16 amino acids. The V gene end was trimmed by 5 bases and the J gene end by 2 bases; junction bases not matched to a gene: 7. In germline, CDR1 is MNHNS, CDR2 SASEGT. This CDR3 reads CASSPRTGSNTGELFF. The CDR3 region has the DNA TGTGCCAGCAGTCCCCGGACAGGGTCAAACACCGGGGAGCTGTTTTTT.

Many counts were recorded for this clonotype. The rearrangement links TRBV20-1 to TRBJ2-7; 10 nucleotides line up with TRBD2. Germline V gene data show CDR1 as DFQATT and CDR2 as SNEGSKA (reference sequence). Trimming removed 2 bases from V and 2 bases from J; junction bases left unmatched: 6. This CDR3 comprises 15 residues. DNA for the CDR3: TGCAGTGCTAGACCTCGAGCGGGAGGGGCCTACGAGCAGTACTTC. It is translated as CSARPRAGGAYEQYF.

In this sample, this clonotype turned up a few times. The chain recombines TRBV7-9 with TRBJ2-3; TRBD2 agrees at 10 bases. Unmatched junction bases numbered 0, after V lost 2 bases and J lost 4 bases. The length of the CDR3 is 14 residues. Germline V gene lookup returns CDR1 SEHNR and CDR2 FQNEAQ (reference sequence). DNA for the CDR3: TGTGCCAGCAGCTTACTAGCGGGAGCAGATACGCAGTATTTT. This gives the protein CASSLLAGADTQYF.

This clonotype was detected a few times. The chain has TRBV27 and TRBJ2-7; 7 bases agree with TRBD2. This CDR3 region has 15 residues. Germline V gives CDR1 MNHEY, CDR2 SMNVEV (reference sequence). V shed 3 bases and J 2 bases; nucleotides not matched to a gene: 7. CDR3 bases: TGTGCCAGCAGTTTCGGGGGGAGCAGCGCCTACGAGCAGTACTTC. As protein: CASSFGGSSAYEQYF.

This clonotype has ten or more counts. V and J are TRBV27 and TRBJ1-4, with D possibly matching TRBD1 (6 bases). V was pared by 3 bases and J by 6 bases, with 17 bases between. Germline V gene sequence: CDR1 MNHEY, CDR2 SMNVEV (reference sequence). The CDR3 sequence is 16 residues long. The DNA for the CDR3 is TGTGCCAGCAGTTTCCGCGGGGGGGCCCCCTATGAAAAACTGTTTTTT. This gives the protein CASSFRGGAPYEKLFF.

The rearrangement uses TRBV29-1 and TRBJ2-3; D perhaps matches TRBD2 (6 bases). Trimming cost V 6 bases and J 3 bases, with 7 bases left between them. Germline CDR1 and CDR2: SQVTM and ANQGSEA. This CDR3 has 11 residues. DNA of the CDR3: TGCAGCGTCCTAGCGACAGATACGCAGTATTTT. Its translation: CSVLATDTQYF.

This clonotype was observed a handful of times. The V and J genes are TRBV5-4 and TRBJ2-7, with D possibly matching TRBD2 (5 bases). The V end was cut by 4 bases, the J end by 5 bases, with 16 bases between. This CDR3 has 14 amino acids. Germline CDR1 reads SGHNT; CDR2 reads YYREEE (reference sequence). The CDR3 nucleotides are TGTGCCAGCAGCCCTGATCCGGGATTCGACGAGCAGTACTTC. Amino acids: CASSPDPGFDEQYF.

This clonotype occurred a few times. CDR3 sequence: CASSASGTSGIGELFF. In DNA, the CDR3 is TGTGCCAGCAGCGCTAGCGGGACTAGCGGGATCGGGGAGCTGTTTTTT. The chain has TRBV9 and TRBJ2-2, with TRBD2 matching over 13 bases. Germline-derived CDR1 and CDR2 are SGDLS and YYNGEE. Germline trimming cut 3 bases from V and 7 bases from J; bases unmatched to any gene: 6. CDR3 length: 16 amino acids.

This clonotype appeared many times. The chain joins TRBV20-1 to TRBJ2-2, with D hard to call. The V gene's germline CDR1 is DFQATT and CDR2 SNEGSKA (reference sequence). The CDR3 has 12 residues. The V end lost 5 bases, the J end lost 0 bases, and 4 bases lay between the germline ends. The CDR3 sequence is CSAQPNTGELFF. CDR3 DNA sequence: TGCAGTGCTCAGCCGAACACCGGGGAGCTGTTTTTT.

The sample holds many counts of this clonotype. V usage is TRBV5-1 and J usage is TRBJ2-7; TRBD2 aligns across 10 bases. The CDR3 spans 15 residues. Germline trimming cut 3 bases from V and 0 bases from J; bases unmatched to any gene: 3. In germline, CDR1 is SGHRS, CDR2 YFSETQ. The CDR3 region is CASSSTSGYSYEQYF. CDR3 nucleotide sequence: TGCGCCAGCAGCTCGACTAGCGGGTACTCCTACGAGCAGTACTTC.

The chain couples TRBV27 to TRBJ2-7; no definite D call. The CDR3 runs to 13 residues. The V end lost 2 bases, the J end lost 2 bases, and 7 bases lay between the germline ends. Germline CDR1 MNHEY, CDR2 SMNVEV (reference sequence). CDR3 DNA: TGTGCCAGCAGTTTAAGGCACCCCTACGAGCAGTACTTC. Translation gives CASSLRHPYEQYF.

The J gene is TRBJ2-5, the V gene TRBV28, with 7 bases matching TRBD2. Germline CDR1 is MDHEN and CDR2 is SYDVKM. The CDR3 is made up of 13 amino acids. Trimming removed 8 bases from V and 3 bases from J; junction bases left unmatched: 6. The CDR3 loop is CASEQAGKETQYF. The CDR3 nucleotides are TGTGCCAGCGAACAAGCGGGGAAAGAGACCCAGTACTTC.

This clonotype was recorded many times. The V and J genes are TRBV29-1 and TRBJ2-1; 7 bases are a match to TRBD2. The CDR3 runs to 12 residues. Trimming took 6 bases from V and 6 from J; bases not matched to a gene: 5. Per germline, CDR1 SQVTM and CDR2 ANQGSEA. In DNA, the CDR3 is TGCAGCGTGTGGACTAGGACCAATGAGCAGTTCTTC. Translating it yields CSVWTRTNEQFF.

This clonotype was picked up a small number of times. V gene TRBV20-1 combines with J gene TRBJ1-5; D is possibly TRBD1 (6 bases). V lost 0 bases and J 6 bases, leaving 12 bases between the germline ends. This CDR3 has 14 amino acids. CDR1 and CDR2 (germline): DFQATT, SNEGSKA (reference sequence). CDR3 coding DNA: TGCAGTGCTAGAGATCCGGGGGCTGGTCAGCCCCAGCATTTT. It specifies CSARDPGAGQPQHF.

V and J are TRBV12-3 or TRBV12-4 and TRBJ2-2; D is uncertain. Trimming left V 5 bases short and J 6 bases short, with 16 bases between. This CDR3 is built from 15 residues. The CDR3 protein is CASSLFKLMAGELFF. CDR3 DNA: TGTGCCAGCAGTCTCTTTAAGCTAATGGCCGGGGAGCTGTTTTTT.

This clonotype has only a few counts. This chain connects TRBV28 to TRBJ2-7; D remains ambiguous. The germline CDR1 and CDR2 sequences are MDHEN and SYDVKM. This CDR3 has 12 residues. With 7 bases removed from V and 3 bases from J, the gap between germline ends came to 10 bases. Written as DNA, the CDR3 is TGTGCCAGCACTGACTTGAACTACGAGCAGTACTTC. This encodes CASTDLNYEQYF. The complete variable domain, with remaining parts taken from reference TRBV28 and TRBJ2-7, reads DVKVTQSSRYLVKRTGEKVFLECVQDMDHENMFWYRQDPGLGLRLIYFSYDVKMKEKGDIPEGYSVSREKKERFSLILESASTNQTSMYLCASTDLNYEQYFGPGTRLTVT.